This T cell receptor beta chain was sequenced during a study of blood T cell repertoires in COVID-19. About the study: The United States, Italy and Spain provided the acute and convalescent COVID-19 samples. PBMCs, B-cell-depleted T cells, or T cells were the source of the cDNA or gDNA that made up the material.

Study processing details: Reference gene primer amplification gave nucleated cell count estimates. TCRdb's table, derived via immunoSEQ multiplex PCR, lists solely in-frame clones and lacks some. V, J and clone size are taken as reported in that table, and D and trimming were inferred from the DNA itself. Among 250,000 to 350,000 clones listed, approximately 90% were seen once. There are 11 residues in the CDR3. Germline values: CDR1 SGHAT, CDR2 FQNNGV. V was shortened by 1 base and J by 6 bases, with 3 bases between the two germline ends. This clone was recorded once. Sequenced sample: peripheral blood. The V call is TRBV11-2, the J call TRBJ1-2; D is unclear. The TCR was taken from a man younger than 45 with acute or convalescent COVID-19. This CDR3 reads CASSLGDGYTF. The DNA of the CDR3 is TGTGCCAGCAGCTTAGGCGATGGCTACACCTTC.